The present T cell receptor (beta chain) was sequenced within a study of cytomegalovirus exposure and HLA in healthy donors. Study results and caveats: Donors were assumed by presence/absence analyses to have roughly uniform sequencing depth. Donors belonging to an Asian-associated ancestry cluster reportedly showed fewer N-insertions in productive TCRs than the roughly 670-donor mean, according to what a later analysis found. TCR beta chain V- and J-gene trimming was linked, in a later analysis, to a missense variant in DCLRE1C. Prior analysis indicated that the majority of TCR beta V segments exhibited productivity approximately 90% or approximately 30% of the time.

A remark on this clone: The antigen remains unidentified.

PCR amplification relied on 60 Vbeta primers (plus 13 Jbeta primers). Data came from immunoSEQ multiplex PCR; TCRdb stores just in-frame clones and leaves some out. The sample includes just under 95,000 clones, just under 85% of them seen just once. The sample taken for sequencing was PBMCs. The origin of this receptor is a woman in her late teens or twenties in good health and CMV-seropositive.

The CDR3 DNA is TGTGCCAGCAGTTTATCATTGACAGTCGAGCAGTACTTC. This sequence encodes CASSLSLTVEQYF. The rearrangement uses TRBV27 and TRBJ2-7, with a possible D match to TRBD1 (5 bases). V lost 0 bases to trimming and J lost 6 bases, with 9 bases between them. From germline, CDR1 is MNHEY and CDR2 SMNVEV (reference sequence). This CDR3 has 13 residues.